This entry features one T cell receptor (beta chain) sequence. What it recognizes is unknown. The source of the sample is a study of cytotoxic CD8 clonotypes in ibrutinib-treated CLL. In the study overall: The patients, about a dozen relapsed/refractory and 15 treatment-naive, included around 17 who were IGHV unmutated. Whole-study results and caveats: Clonality increased at ibrutinib response, then returned toward baseline at progression. Baseline clonality exceeded age-matched healthy donors and tracked circulating CD8+ T-cell counts.

The repertoire was sequenced with immunoSEQ multiplex PCR; TCRdb's copy has only in-frame clones and lacks some. The sample holds hundreds of thousands of clones, over 60% seen once. The V gene end was trimmed by 1 base and the J gene end by 10 bases; junction bases not matched to a gene: 9. The germline gives CDR1 WSHSY, CDR2 SAAADI. The CDR3 contains 15 residues. This receptor was obtained from a human donor with chronic lymphocytic leukemia. The sequences come from PBMCs, collected after 36 months of ibrutinib treatment. This chain links TRBV10-2 with TRBJ1-4; TRBD1 matches 7 bases. DNA for the CDR3: TGCGCCAGCAGTGAGTACGAGGGGGCGCCCAGAAAACTGTTTTTT. Its translation: CASSEYEGAPRKLFF.